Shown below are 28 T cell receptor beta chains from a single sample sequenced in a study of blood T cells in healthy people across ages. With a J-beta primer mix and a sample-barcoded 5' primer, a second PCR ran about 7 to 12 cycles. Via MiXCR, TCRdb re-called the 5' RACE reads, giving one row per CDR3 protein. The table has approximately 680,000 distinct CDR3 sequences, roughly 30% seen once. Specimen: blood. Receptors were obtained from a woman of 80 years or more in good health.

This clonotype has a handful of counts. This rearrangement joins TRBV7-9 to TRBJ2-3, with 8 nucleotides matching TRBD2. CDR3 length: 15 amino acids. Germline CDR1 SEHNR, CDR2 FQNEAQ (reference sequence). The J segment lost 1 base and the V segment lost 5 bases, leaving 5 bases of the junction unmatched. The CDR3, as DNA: TGTGCCAGCAGCGCCGGGACTAGGGGCACAGATACGCAGTATTTT. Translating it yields CASSAGTRGTDTQYF.

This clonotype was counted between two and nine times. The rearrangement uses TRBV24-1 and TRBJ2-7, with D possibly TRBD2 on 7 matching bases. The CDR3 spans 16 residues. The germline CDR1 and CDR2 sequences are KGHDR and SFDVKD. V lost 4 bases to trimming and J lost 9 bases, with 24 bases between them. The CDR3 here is CATSERTRGASSGQYF. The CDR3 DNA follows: TGTGCCACCAGTGAACGGACACGGGGGGCTTCGAGTGGGCAGTACTTC.

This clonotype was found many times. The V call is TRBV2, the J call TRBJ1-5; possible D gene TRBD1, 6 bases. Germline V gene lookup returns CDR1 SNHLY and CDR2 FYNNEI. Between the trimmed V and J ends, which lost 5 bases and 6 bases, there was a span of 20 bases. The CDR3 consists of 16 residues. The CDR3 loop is CASSKGQTGSRQPQHF. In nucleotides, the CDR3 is TGTGCCAGCAGTAAGGGACAAACGGGCAGTCGTCAGCCCCAGCATTTT.

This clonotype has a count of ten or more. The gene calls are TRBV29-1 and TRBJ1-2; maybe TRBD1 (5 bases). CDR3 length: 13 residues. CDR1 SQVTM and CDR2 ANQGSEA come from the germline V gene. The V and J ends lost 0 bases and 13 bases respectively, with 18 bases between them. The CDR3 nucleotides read TGCAGCGTTGAAGAGCTAGCAGGGACTTCCTTCACCTTC. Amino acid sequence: CSVEELAGTSFTF.

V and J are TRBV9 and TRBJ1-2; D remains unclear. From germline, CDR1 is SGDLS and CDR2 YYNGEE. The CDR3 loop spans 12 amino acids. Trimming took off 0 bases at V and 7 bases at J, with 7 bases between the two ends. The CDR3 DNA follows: TGTGCCAGCAGCGTAGTTCAGGCTGGCTACACCTTC. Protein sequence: CASSVVQAGYTF. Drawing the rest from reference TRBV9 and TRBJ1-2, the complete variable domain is DSGVTQTPKHLITATGQRVTLRCSPRSGDLSVYWYQQSLDQGLQFLIQYYNGEERAKGNILERFSAQQFPDLHSELNLSSLELGDSALYFCASSVVQAGYTFGSGTRLTVV.

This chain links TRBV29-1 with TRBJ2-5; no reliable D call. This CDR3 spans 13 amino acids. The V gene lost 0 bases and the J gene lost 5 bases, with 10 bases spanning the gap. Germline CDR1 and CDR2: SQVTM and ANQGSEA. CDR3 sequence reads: CSVEDLLQETQYF. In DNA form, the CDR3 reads TGCAGCGTTGAAGATCTTCTTCAGGAGACCCAGTACTTC.

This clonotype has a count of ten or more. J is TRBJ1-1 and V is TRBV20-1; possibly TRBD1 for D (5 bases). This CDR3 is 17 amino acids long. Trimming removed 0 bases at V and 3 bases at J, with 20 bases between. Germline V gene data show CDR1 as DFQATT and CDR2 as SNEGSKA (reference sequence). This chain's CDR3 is CSARDRYSGGWDTEAFF. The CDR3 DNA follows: TGCAGTGCTAGAGATCGGTATTCTGGGGGATGGGACACTGAAGCTTTCTTT.

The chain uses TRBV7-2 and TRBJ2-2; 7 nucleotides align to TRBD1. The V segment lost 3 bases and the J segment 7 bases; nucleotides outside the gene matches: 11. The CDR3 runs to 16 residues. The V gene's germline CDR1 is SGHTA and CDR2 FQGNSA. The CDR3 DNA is TGTGCCAGCAGCTTCCTGACAGGGAATGAGGACGGGGAGCTGTTTTTT. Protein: CASSFLTGNEDGELFF.

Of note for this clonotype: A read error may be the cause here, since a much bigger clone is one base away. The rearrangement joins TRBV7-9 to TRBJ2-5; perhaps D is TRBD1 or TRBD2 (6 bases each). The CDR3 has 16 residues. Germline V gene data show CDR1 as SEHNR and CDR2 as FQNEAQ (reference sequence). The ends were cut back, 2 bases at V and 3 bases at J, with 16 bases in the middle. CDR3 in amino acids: CASSLIRGATKETQYF. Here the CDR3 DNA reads TGTGCCAGCAGCTTAATTAGGGGGGCGACTAAAGAGACCCAGTACTTC.

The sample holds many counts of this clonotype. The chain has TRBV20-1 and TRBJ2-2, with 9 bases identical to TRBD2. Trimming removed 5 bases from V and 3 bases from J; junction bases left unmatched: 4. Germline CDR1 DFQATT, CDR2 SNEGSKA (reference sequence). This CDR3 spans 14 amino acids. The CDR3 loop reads CSAGGGADTGELFF. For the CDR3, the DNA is TGCAGTGCTGGCGGGGGGGCCGACACCGGGGAGCTGTTTTTT.

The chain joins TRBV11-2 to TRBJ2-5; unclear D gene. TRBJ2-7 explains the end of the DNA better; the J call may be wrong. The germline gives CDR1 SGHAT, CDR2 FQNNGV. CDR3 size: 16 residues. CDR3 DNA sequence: TGTGCCAGCAGCTTAGTCGGAATAAAGGCCAACTACGAGCAGTACTTC. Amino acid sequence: CASSLVGIKANYEQYF.

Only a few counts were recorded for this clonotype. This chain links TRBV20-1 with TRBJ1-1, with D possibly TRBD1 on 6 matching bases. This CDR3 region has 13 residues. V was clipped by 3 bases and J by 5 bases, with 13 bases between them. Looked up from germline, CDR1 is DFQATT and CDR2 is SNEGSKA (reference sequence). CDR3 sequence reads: CSASSGRGTEAFF. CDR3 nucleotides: TGCAGTGCTAGTTCCGGCAGGGGTACTGAAGCTTTCTTT.

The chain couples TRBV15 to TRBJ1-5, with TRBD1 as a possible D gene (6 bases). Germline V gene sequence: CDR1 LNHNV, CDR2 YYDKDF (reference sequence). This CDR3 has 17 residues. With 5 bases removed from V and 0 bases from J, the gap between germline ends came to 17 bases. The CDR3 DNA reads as TGTGCCACCAGCCGGATAGCGGGGGCCAATAGCAATCAGCCCCAGCATTTT. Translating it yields CATSRIAGANSNQPQHF.

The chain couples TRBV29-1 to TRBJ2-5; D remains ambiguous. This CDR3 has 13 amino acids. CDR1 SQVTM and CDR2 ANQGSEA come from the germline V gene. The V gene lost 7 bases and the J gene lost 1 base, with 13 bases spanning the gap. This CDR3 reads CSAHDAGQETQYF. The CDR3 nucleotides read TGCAGCGCCCATGATGCAGGCCAAGAGACCCAGTACTTC. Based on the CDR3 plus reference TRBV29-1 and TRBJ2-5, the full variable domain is SAVISQKPSRDICQRGTSLTIQCQVDSQVTMMFWYRQQPGQSLTLIATANQGSEATYESGFVIDKFPISRPNLTFSTLTVSNMSPEDSSIYLCSAHDAGQETQYFGPGTRLLVL.

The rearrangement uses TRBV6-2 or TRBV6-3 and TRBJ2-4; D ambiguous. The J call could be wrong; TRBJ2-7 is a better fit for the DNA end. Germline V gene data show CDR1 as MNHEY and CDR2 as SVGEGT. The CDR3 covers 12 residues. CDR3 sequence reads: CASSYPSNEQYF. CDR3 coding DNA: TGTGCCAGCAGTTACCCTAGTAACGAGCAGTACTTC.

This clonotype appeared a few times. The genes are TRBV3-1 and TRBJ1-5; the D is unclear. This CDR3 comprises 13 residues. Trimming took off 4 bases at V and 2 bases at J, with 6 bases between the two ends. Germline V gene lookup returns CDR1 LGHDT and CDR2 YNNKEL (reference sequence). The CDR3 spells CASSRERNQPQHF. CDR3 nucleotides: TGTGCCAGCAGCCGGGAGCGCAATCAGCCCCAGCATTTT.

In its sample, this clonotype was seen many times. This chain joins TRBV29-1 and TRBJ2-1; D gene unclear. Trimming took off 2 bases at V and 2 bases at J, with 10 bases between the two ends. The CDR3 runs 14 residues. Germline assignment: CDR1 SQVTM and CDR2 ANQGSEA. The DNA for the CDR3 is TGCAGCGTTGAACTCGCGGTACCCTACAATGAGCAGTTCTTC. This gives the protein CSVELAVPYNEQFF.

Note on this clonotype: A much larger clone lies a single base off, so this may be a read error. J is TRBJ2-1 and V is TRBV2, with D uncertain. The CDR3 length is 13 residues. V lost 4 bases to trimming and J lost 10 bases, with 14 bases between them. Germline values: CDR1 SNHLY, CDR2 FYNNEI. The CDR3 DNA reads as TGTGCCAGCAGTGGAGACGATCGCAAGGAGCAGTTCTTC. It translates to CASSGDDRKEQFF.

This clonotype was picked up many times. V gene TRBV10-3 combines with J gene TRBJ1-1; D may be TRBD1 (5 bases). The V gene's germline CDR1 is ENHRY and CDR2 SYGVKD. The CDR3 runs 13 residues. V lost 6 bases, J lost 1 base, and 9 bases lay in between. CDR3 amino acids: CAISPQANTEAFF. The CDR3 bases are TGTGCCATCAGCCCACAGGCGAACACTGAAGCTTTCTTT.

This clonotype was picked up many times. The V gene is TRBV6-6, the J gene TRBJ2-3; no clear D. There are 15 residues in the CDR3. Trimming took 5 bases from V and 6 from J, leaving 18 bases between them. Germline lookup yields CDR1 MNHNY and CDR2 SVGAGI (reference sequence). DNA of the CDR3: TGTGCCAGCAGTGTTTCCGGGTCCTCAGTGGATACGCAGTATTTT. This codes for CASSVSGSSVDTQYF.

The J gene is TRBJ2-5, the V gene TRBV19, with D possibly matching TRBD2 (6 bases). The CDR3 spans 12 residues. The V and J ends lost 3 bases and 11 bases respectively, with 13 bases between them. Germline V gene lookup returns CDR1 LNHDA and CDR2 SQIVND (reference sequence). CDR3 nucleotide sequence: TGTGCCAGTAGTATCCGAGAGGACTATCAGTACTTC. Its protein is CASSIREDYQYF.

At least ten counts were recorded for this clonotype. The CDR3: CASRDRGRGNTEAFF. The CDR3 bases are TGTGCCAGCAGGGACAGGGGGCGCGGGAACACTGAAGCTTTCTTT. The rearrangement uses TRBV4-2 and TRBJ1-1; 11 nucleotides align to TRBD1. V trimming: 6 bases; J trimming: 1 base; junction bases outside the gene matches: 4. CDR1 LGHNA and CDR2 YNFKEQ come from the germline V gene. The CDR3 length is 15 residues.

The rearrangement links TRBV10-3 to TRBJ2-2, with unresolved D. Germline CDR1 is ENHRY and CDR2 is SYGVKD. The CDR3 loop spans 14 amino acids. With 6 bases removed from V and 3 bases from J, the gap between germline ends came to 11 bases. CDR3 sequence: CAIRAVSYTGELFF. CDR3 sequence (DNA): TGTGCCATCAGAGCAGTTTCGTACACCGGGGAGCTGTTTTTT.

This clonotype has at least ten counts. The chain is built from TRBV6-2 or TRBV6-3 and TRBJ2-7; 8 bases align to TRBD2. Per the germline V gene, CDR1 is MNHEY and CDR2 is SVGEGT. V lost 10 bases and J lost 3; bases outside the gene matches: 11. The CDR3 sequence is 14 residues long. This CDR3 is CATRTSRTNYEQYF. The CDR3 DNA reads TGTGCCACCAGGACTAGCCGGACTAACTACGAGCAGTACTTC.

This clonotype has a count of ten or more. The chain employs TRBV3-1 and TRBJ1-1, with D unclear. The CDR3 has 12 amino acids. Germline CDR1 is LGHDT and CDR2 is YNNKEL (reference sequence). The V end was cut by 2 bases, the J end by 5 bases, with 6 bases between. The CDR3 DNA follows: TGTGCCAGCAGCCAAAGGACGACTGAAGCTTTCTTT. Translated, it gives CASSQRTTEAFF.

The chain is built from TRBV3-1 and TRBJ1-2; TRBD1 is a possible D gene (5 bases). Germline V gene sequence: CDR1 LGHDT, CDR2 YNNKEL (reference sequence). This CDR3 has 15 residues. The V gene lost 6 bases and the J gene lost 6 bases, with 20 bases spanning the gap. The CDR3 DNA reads TGTGCCAGCAGGCCTCCGGGGACGGCCCCCGATGGCTACACCTTC. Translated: CASRPPGTAPDGYTF.

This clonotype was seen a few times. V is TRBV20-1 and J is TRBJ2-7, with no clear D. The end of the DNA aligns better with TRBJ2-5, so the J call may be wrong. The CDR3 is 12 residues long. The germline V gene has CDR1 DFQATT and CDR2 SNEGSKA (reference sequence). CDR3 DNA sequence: TGCAGTGCTAGTGGAATGGGAGAGACCCAGTACTTC. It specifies CSASGMGETQYF.

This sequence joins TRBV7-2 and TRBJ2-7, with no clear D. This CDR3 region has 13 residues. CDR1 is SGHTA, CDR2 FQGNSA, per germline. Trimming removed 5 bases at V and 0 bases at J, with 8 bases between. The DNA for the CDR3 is TGTGCCAGCAGCGTAGTCAACTCCTACGAGCAGTACTTC. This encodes CASSVVNSYEQYF.